This TCR beta chain was sequenced for a study of CD8 T cells in Susac syndrome. The CDR3 spans 13 residues. CDR1 is LGHDT, CDR2 YNNKEL, per germline (reference sequence). V was trimmed by 1 base and J by 7 bases, leaving 7 bases between them. Random hexamers were used to reverse transcribe an amount of 0.5 to 1 ug RNA. TCRdb independently ran MiXCR on the immunoSEQ multiplex PCR reads; one entry per CDR3 protein. The repertoire holds some 240,000 distinct CDR3 sequences, 90% to 97% seen once, with around 0.093% in the top ten. The sample taken for sequencing was CD4+ T cells from PBMCs. The rearrangement links TRBV3-1 to TRBJ1-4, with D unclear. The clonotype comes from a human donor with Susac syndrome. The DNA of the CDR3 is TGTGCCAGCAGCCAAGGCGGTATTGAAAAACTGTTTTTT. Encoded protein: CASSQGGIEKLFF.